This T cell receptor beta chain was captured by sequencing in a study of cytomegalovirus exposure and HLA in healthy donors. Overall study context: A later analysis reported the same platform for the 100 to 150 validation repertoires and the roughly 650 first-cohort repertoires.

Notes on this clone: Its antigen is not known.

The germline CDR1 and CDR2 sequences are KGHSH and LQKENI. The CDR3 runs 19 residues. V lost 2 bases, J lost 3 bases, and 20 bases lay in between. General observations from the study: Overall, under 200 TCR beta chains were annotated as cytomegalovirus-associated. Clusters of TCRs from the first cohort tended to co-occur in the 90 to 150 validation repertoires (as a later analysis found).

The donors were members of the validation cohort comprising 120 subjects, separate from the roughly 650-subject first cohort. Clones were sequenced by immunoSEQ multiplex PCR, and TCRdb holds only the in-frame ones, with some missing. The repertoire holds a few hundred thousand clones, with around 90% as singletons. The chain links TRBV18 to TRBJ1-6; D is perhaps TRBD1 (5 bases). Sequenced material: PBMCs. This sequence was found in a man under 40 in good health and CMV-seronegative. The CDR3 coding sequence is TGTGCCAGCTCACCATTAAGAGTCAGGGAGGCCAACTATAATTCACCCCTCCACTTT. Translation: CASSPLRVREANYNSPLHF. The whole variable domain, filled in from reference TRBV18 and TRBJ1-6, reads NAGVMQNPRHLVRRRGQEARLRCSPMKGHSHVYWYRQLPEEGLKFMVYLQKENIIDESGMPKERFSAEFPKEGPSILRIQQVVRGDSAAYFCASSPLRVREANYNSPLHFGNGTRLTVT.